This entry features one TCR beta chain sequence. This sample was taken from a study of T cell changes during pregnancy in multiple sclerosis. Germline V gene lookup returns CDR1 MNHNS and CDR2 SASEGT. CDR3 length equals 12 residues. V gave up 5 bases and J gave up 3 bases, with 8 bases separating them. Produced via immunoSEQ multiplex PCR; TCRdb's table is partial and in-frame only. The sample has 100,000 or so clones; 90% to 95% are singletons. The source material was peripheral blood, sampled in the third trimester of pregnancy. The chain carries TRBV6-1 and TRBJ2-7, with unresolved D. This TCR was recovered from a female donor with multiple sclerosis, enrolled in a pregnancy study. CDR3 DNA: TGTGCCAGCAGTTCCGTCGGCTACGAGCAGTACTTC. Translation: CASSSVGYEQYF.